Listed here are 23 T cell receptor beta chains from one sample, sequenced in a study of T cells in Graves' hyperthyroidism and ophthalmopathy. RNA transcripts gave rise to amplified TCR beta CDR3 regions. Primed by the HTBI set, a first-round RT-PCR was run on the TCR CDR3. TCRdb fed the multiplex PCR reads into MiXCR, producing one record per CDR3 protein. The sample holds 350,000 to 450,000 distinct CDR3 sequences; 17% are singletons and the top ten take approximately 35%. The sequencing input was blood. The receptor set was obtained from a woman aged 25 to 39 with Graves' hyperthyroidism that later progressed to Graves' ophthalmopathy.

The table lists this clonotype with many counts. V gene TRBV12-3 or TRBV12-4 combines with J gene TRBJ1-6, with 8 bases identical to TRBD1. This CDR3 spans 15 amino acids. Trimming at V came to 0 bases and at J to 7 bases, leaving 2 bases not matched to a gene. CDR3 residues: CASSLAAGGNSPLHF. In DNA, the CDR3 is TGTGCCAGCAGTTTAGCGGCAGGGGGCAATTCACCCCTCCACTTT.

This clonotype was observed at least ten times. The genes are TRBV6-1 and TRBJ2-5; 8 positions match TRBD1. The trim removed 2 bases at V and 8 bases at J, leaving 13 bases unmatched. Germline loops: CDR1 MNHNS, CDR2 SASEGT. The CDR3 sequence is 16 residues long. The CDR3 DNA follows: TGTGCCAGCAGTGAAAGTCTCGACAGGGGCCTCTTCACCCAGTACTTC. It is translated as CASSESLDRGLFTQYF.

As concerns this clonotype: This could be a read error, since a much larger clone is one nucleotide away. This chain connects TRBV11-2 to TRBJ1-2; D not certain. CDR1 and CDR2 from the germline V gene are SGHAT and FQNNGV. CDR3 length equals 12 residues. With 3 bases removed from V and 2 bases from J, the gap between germline ends came to 4 bases. This chain's CDR3 is CASSFRNYGYTF. The CDR3 DNA reads TGTGCCAGCAGCTTCCGGAACTATGGCTACACCTTC.

This clonotype has only one observation. The chain recombines TRBV18 with TRBJ1-1; 8 bases fit TRBD1. The germline V gene encodes CDR1 KGHSH and CDR2 LQKENI. The CDR3 runs 15 residues. V lost 3 bases to trimming and J lost 0 bases; unmatched junction nucleotides: 3. For the CDR3, the DNA is TGTGCCAGCTCACCTTGGACAGGGTTGAACACTGAAGCTTTCTTT. The encoded protein is CASSPWTGLNTEAFF.

This clonotype appeared many times. The CDR3, as DNA: TGTGCCAGCAGCCGACGTCCAGACACTGAAGCTTTCTTT. The encoded protein is CASSRRPDTEAFF. The V call is TRBV28, the J call TRBJ1-1; no firm D call. V lost 6 bases, J lost 3 bases, and 11 bases lay in between. This CDR3 has 13 amino acids. Germline loops: CDR1 MDHEN, CDR2 SYDVKM. The complete variable domain, with remaining parts taken from reference TRBV28 and TRBJ1-1, reads DVKVTQSSRYLVKRTGEKVFLECVQDMDHENMFWYRQDPGLGLRLIYFSYDVKMKEKGDIPEGYSVSREKKERFSLILESASTNQTSMYLCASSRRPDTEAFFGQGTRLTVV.

This clonotype was recorded at least ten times. The rearrangement links TRBV27 to TRBJ2-1; no firm D call. Per germline, CDR1 MNHEY and CDR2 SMNVEV (reference sequence). This CDR3 is 14 amino acids long. Trimming removed 5 bases from V and 0 bases from J, with 8 bases in between. The CDR3 protein is CASSLSGSYNEQFF. The CDR3, as DNA: TGTGCCAGCAGTCTTTCGGGCTCCTACAATGAGCAGTTCTTC.

On this clonotype itself: A much larger clone differs from this one at a single base, so this may be a read error. The chain uses TRBV7-9 and TRBJ2-7; D gene ambiguous. CDR1 is SEHNR, CDR2 FQNEAQ, per germline (reference sequence). Trimming left V 4 bases short and J 2 bases short, with 9 bases between. CDR3 length: 13 residues. CDR3 in DNA: TGTGCCAGCAGCTCCTTCTACCCCTACGAGCAGTACTTC. It translates to CASSSFYPYEQYF.

This clonotype has only a few counts. CDR3 in DNA: TGTGCCACCCTCTCTGGGGCCAACGTCCTGACTTTC. Residues: CATLSGANVLTF. J is TRBJ2-6 and V is TRBV6-2 or TRBV6-3; unclear D gene. Trimming removed 10 bases from V and 0 bases from J, with 4 bases in between. Germline values: CDR1 MNHEY, CDR2 SVGEGT. The CDR3 has 12 residues.

The table lists this clonotype with many counts. The chain carries TRBV6-1 and TRBJ1-1; 8 nucleotides match TRBD1. Germline values: CDR1 MNHNS, CDR2 SASEGT. The CDR3 spans 14 residues. Trimming removed 6 bases from V and 4 bases from J; junction bases left unmatched: 7. CDR3 bases: TGTGCCAGCAGAATCACAGGGGGTATCACTGAAGCTTTCTTT. It translates to CASRITGGITEAFF.

This clonotype came up a few times. The chain links TRBV28 to TRBJ2-7, with 9 bases aligning to TRBD1. This CDR3 is built from 15 residues. The germline CDR1 and CDR2 sequences are MDHEN and SYDVKM. V shed 5 bases, J shed 6 bases, and the junction held 11 bases outside the gene matches. This CDR3 is CASSLSRTGASEQYF. CDR3 coding DNA: TGTGCCAGCAGTCTATCCAGGACAGGGGCAAGCGAGCAGTACTTC.

There are a few counts of this clonotype. The rearrangement links TRBV6-1 to TRBJ2-5; 10 nucleotides match TRBD2. Germline CDR1 reads MNHNS; CDR2 reads SASEGT. With 2 bases clipped from V and 3 bases from J, the junction kept 9 bases outside the gene matches. The CDR3 has 17 amino acids. CDR3 in amino acids: CASSELHGTSEKETQYF. The CDR3 nucleotides read TGTGCCAGCAGTGAATTACACGGGACTAGCGAGAAAGAGACCCAGTACTTC.

This clonotype was seen just once. The J gene is TRBJ2-2, the V gene TRBV19; TRBD2 is a possible D gene (6 bases). Trimming took 10 bases from V and 2 from J, leaving 17 bases between them. This CDR3 is 15 amino acids long. CDR1 LNHDA and CDR2 SQIVND come from the germline V gene (reference sequence). In DNA, the CDR3 is TGTGCCACGACTCCGGGACTGCTCAACACCGGGGAGCTGTTTTTT. Its protein is CATTPGLLNTGELFF.

CDR3 region: CASSGDGYSYNEQFF. In DNA, the CDR3 is TGTGCCAGCAGCGGGGACGGATACTCCTACAATGAGCAGTTCTTC. This chain joins TRBV3-1 and TRBJ2-1, with D perhaps being TRBD1 or TRBD2 (5 bases each). Trimming removed 5 bases from V and 0 bases from J, with 11 bases in between. The V gene's germline CDR1 is LGHDT and CDR2 YNNKEL (reference sequence). The length of the CDR3 is 15 residues.

This rearrangement joins TRBV3-1 to TRBJ1-2; D call uncertain. CDR1 is LGHDT, CDR2 YNNKEL, per germline (reference sequence). With 4 bases removed from V and 1 base from J, the gap between germline ends came to 16 bases. CDR3 length: 16 amino acids. CDR3 sequence (DNA): TGTGCCAGCAGCCGGGAGAGGGAACTCAATAACTATGGCTACACCTTC. It translates to CASSRERELNNYGYTF.

The gene calls are TRBV5-1 and TRBJ1-2; D gene ambiguous. Germline CDR1 SGHRS, CDR2 YFSETQ. The V gene lost 4 bases and the J gene lost 4 bases, with 11 bases spanning the gap. The CDR3 runs to 13 residues. The CDR3 DNA follows: TGCGCCAGCAGCCCCACGGCTAGCTATGGCTACACCTTC. It is translated as CASSPTASYGYTF. The variable domain in full, with the rest retrieved from reference TRBV5-1 and TRBJ1-2, is KAGVTQTPRYLIKTRGQQVTLSCSPISGHRSVSWYQQTPGQGLQFLFEYFSETQRNKGNFPGRFSGRQFSNSRSEMNVSTLELGDSALYLCASSPTASYGYTFGSGTRLTVV.

The sample holds a few counts of this clonotype. This chain connects TRBV28 to TRBJ2-2, with D perhaps matching TRBD1 or TRBD2 (5 bases each). The CDR3 sequence is 14 residues long. V lost 5 bases to trimming and J lost 4 bases, with 11 bases between them. CDR1 is MDHEN and CDR2 is SYDVKM in the germline V gene. CDR3 sequence: CASSRRGVTGELFF. The CDR3 coding sequence is TGTGCCAGCAGTCGAAGGGGAGTCACCGGGGAGCTGTTTTTT.

This clonotype has a count of ten or more. V and J are TRBV7-8 and TRBJ1-6, with D perhaps TRBD1 (6 bases). Germline lookup yields CDR1 SGHVS and CDR2 FQNEAQ. The CDR3 totals 15 residues. Deletions cut 4 bases from V and 10 bases from J, with 17 bases between. DNA of the CDR3: TGTGCCAGCAGCTCGCCTCAGGGGCTTAAATCACCCCTCCACTTT. It translates to CASSSPQGLKSPLHF.

This clonotype was observed a handful of times. The rearrangement joins TRBV7-9 to TRBJ1-2; 7 nucleotides agree with TRBD1. Germline V lookup: CDR1 SEHNR, CDR2 FQNEAQ (reference sequence). Germline trimming cut 5 bases from V and 0 bases from J; bases unmatched to any gene: 6. The CDR3 sequence is 15 residues long. The CDR3 region is CASSPRDRPNYGYTF. The CDR3 coding sequence is TGTGCCAGCAGCCCCCGGGACAGACCTAACTATGGCTACACCTTC.

This clonotype was detected many times. This sequence joins TRBV28 and TRBJ2-3; 7 bases are shared with TRBD2. Germline CDR1 reads MDHEN; CDR2 reads SYDVKM. With 3 bases clipped from V and 3 bases from J, the junction kept 12 bases outside the gene matches. The CDR3 spans 17 residues. CDR3 sequence: CASSFLVGGLTTDTQYF. The CDR3 nucleotides read TGTGCCAGCAGTTTTTTAGTGGGGGGACTAACAACAGATACGCAGTATTTT.

This clonotype was recorded many times. The chain recombines TRBV11-2 with TRBJ2-1, with TRBD1 matching 8 bases. From germline, CDR1 is SGHAT and CDR2 FQNNGV. The CDR3 sequence is 15 residues long. Trimming cost V 6 bases and J 2 bases; bases outside gene matches: 6. The CDR3: CASSYDRGAYNEQFF. CDR3 nucleotides: TGTGCCAGCAGTTATGACAGGGGAGCCTACAATGAGCAGTTCTTC.

This clonotype occurred many times. The J gene is TRBJ1-2, the V gene TRBV7-9; 9 nucleotides agree with TRBD1. CDR3 length: 16 residues. Looked up from germline, CDR1 is SEHNR and CDR2 is FQNEAQ (reference sequence). Trimming removed 4 bases from V and 4 bases from J; junction bases left unmatched: 10. This CDR3 reads CASSSRDREVPYGYTF. CDR3 sequence (DNA): TGTGCCAGCAGCTCCCGGGACAGGGAGGTCCCCTATGGCTACACCTTC.

This sequence joins TRBV5-1 and TRBJ2-7; 9 bases are a match to TRBD2. Per the germline V gene, CDR1 is SGHRS and CDR2 is YFSETQ. The CDR3 totals 15 residues. V dropped 5 bases and J dropped 6; count of bases not matched to a gene: 12. The CDR3: CASRLVASGIGEQYF. As DNA, the CDR3 is TGCGCCAGCAGACTGGTGGCTAGCGGGATAGGCGAGCAGTACTTC.

V and J are TRBV4-1 and TRBJ1-5; D remains ambiguous. CDR3 length: 15 residues. V was shortened by 0 bases and J by 4 bases, with 10 bases between the two germline ends. CDR1 MGHRA and CDR2 YSYEKL come from the germline V gene. The CDR3 nucleotides read TGCGCCAGCAGCCAAGAAGGATGGGGAAATCAGCCCCAGCATTTT. Its protein is CASSQEGWGNQPQHF.